This TCR beta chain was captured by sequencing in a study of cytomegalovirus exposure and HLA in healthy donors. The CDR3 length is 12 residues. Germline V gene sequence: CDR1 MNHEY, CDR2 SMNVEV (reference sequence). The V gene lost 8 bases and the J gene lost 5 bases, with 10 bases spanning the gap. Broader study findings: Available immune exposure information was restricted to CMV serostatus only.

PCR primers comprised 60 Vbeta and 13 Jbeta primers. Using immunoSEQ multiplex PCR, the repertoire was profiled, and TCRdb retains in-frame clones only, with some absent. The sample carries some 180,000 clones, more than 65% recorded once. In the case of this clone: What it binds is unknown.

The sequencing sample was made of PBMCs. The V call is TRBV27, the J call TRBJ1-5, with TRBD1 as a possible D gene (5 bases). This sequence originates from a woman aged 25 to 39 in good health and CMV-seropositive. The CDR3 is CASGRGYQPQHF. CDR3 in DNA: TGTGCCAGCGGAAGGGGTTATCAGCCCCAGCATTTT.